The 8 T cell receptor beta chains reported below all come from one sample, sequenced in a study of cytomegalovirus exposure and HLA in healthy donors. The PCR ran on 60 Vbeta and 13 Jbeta primers. TCRdb keeps only in-frame clones here, not all; method: immunoSEQ multiplex PCR. The table lists around 300,000 clones, about 87% of them singletons. The specimen was PBMCs. The receptors originated from a woman under 30 in good health and CMV-seronegative.

The rearrangement links TRBV6-1 to TRBJ2-1; TRBD1 agrees at 12 bases. CDR1 and CDR2 (germline): MNHNS, SASEGT. This CDR3 spans 14 amino acids. Trimming took 8 bases from V and 7 from J; bases not matched to a gene: 6. CDR3 nucleotide sequence: TGTGCCAGCCGGACGGGACAGGGGGCTAATGAGCAGTTCTTC. Translating gives CASRTGQGANEQFF.

V and J are TRBV9 and TRBJ1-4; TRBD1 matches 9 bases. CDR1 and CDR2 (germline): SGDLS, YYNGEE. The CDR3 runs to 15 residues. The V gene end was trimmed by 3 bases and the J gene end by 7 bases; junction bases not matched to a gene: 7. CDR3 DNA: TGTGCCAGCAGCGGGGGACAGGGAGGGACTGAAAAACTGTTTTTT. The encoded protein is CASSGGQGGTEKLFF.

This sequence joins TRBV4-2 and TRBJ1-2; a weak D match, TRBD1 (5 bases). This CDR3 is built from 17 residues. V lost 0 bases to trimming and J lost 4 bases, with 18 bases between them. The V gene's germline CDR1 is LGHNA and CDR2 YNFKEQ. CDR3 coding DNA: TGTGCCAGCAGCCAAGATCGAGGCCCGCCGACAGCCTATGGCTACACCTTC. As protein: CASSQDRGPPTAYGYTF.

V is TRBV5-1 and J is TRBJ2-5; a possible D gene is TRBD1 (6 bases). This CDR3 contains 14 residues. Trimming removed 1 base at V and 2 bases at J, with 9 bases between. Germline V gene lookup returns CDR1 SGHRS and CDR2 YFSETQ. The CDR3: CASSLSGQQETQYF. The CDR3 coding sequence is TGCGCCAGCAGCTTGTCAGGACAGCAAGAGACCCAGTACTTC.

This clone came up a few times. V and J are TRBV15 and TRBJ1-1; D is ambiguous. There are 14 residues in the CDR3. Deletions cut 0 bases from V and 5 bases from J, with 10 bases between. Germline loops: CDR1 LNHNV, CDR2 YYDKDF (reference sequence). The CDR3: CATSRDVSGTEAFF. CDR3 in DNA: TGTGCCACCAGCAGAGATGTTTCGGGGACTGAAGCTTTCTTT.

The gene calls are TRBV7-2 and TRBJ1-6, with D possibly matching TRBD1 (6 bases). The CDR3 has 14 residues. Trimming cost V 2 bases and J 7 bases, with 9 bases left between them. Germline V gives CDR1 SGHTA, CDR2 FQGNSA. The CDR3 reads CASSLLQGNSPLHF. CDR3 DNA sequence: TGTGCCAGCAGCTTATTGCAGGGGAATTCACCCCTCCACTTT.

This sequence joins TRBV29-1 and TRBJ2-1, with 8 bases fitting TRBD1. The CDR3 is 16 residues long. Germline trimming cut 4 bases from V and 4 bases from J; bases unmatched to any gene: 12. Per germline, CDR1 SQVTM and CDR2 ANQGSEA. The CDR3 bases are TGCAGCGTTGGGGGCTCAGGGGGCTTACGTTACAATGAGCAGTTCTTC. This codes for CSVGGSGGLRYNEQFF.

The chain combines TRBV5-1 with TRBJ1-5; no definite D call. This CDR3 region has 15 residues. Germline V CDR1 and CDR2: SGHRS, YFSETQ. V lost 0 bases and J 0 bases, leaving 7 bases between the germline ends. The CDR3 loop reads CASSLGENSNQPQHF. The DNA of the CDR3 is TGCGCCAGCAGCTTGGGTGAGAATAGCAATCAGCCCCAGCATTTT.